This entry concerns a single TCR beta chain. Its antigen remains unknown. From germline, CDR1 is SGHTA and CDR2 FQGTGA. Trimming took off 6 bases at V and 0 bases at J, with 12 bases between the two ends. The CDR3 consists of 15 residues. Generated by immunoSEQ multiplex PCR, the TCRdb table keeps only in-frame clones and is missing some. The table shows about 5,900 clones, with under 75% occurring only once. The sample originates from a study of CD8 T cell repertoires and HIV-1 epitope variants. Study context: Twenty-five autologous and known Gag and Nef epitope variant peptides each stimulated T cells separately.

Study findings and constraints: No clonotypes responded to the TAALDMSHF plasma variant; about five recognized KF9, one HW9. Beta chains alone show antigen proliferation, not cytokine profile or function. Nine antigen-specific TCR beta clonotypes were found; five or six seemed cross-reactive to variants.

The chain uses TRBV7-3 and TRBJ2-1; maybe TRBD1 (5 bases). Sequenced sample: cultured CD8+ T cells derived from PBMCs. This receptor was identified in a male donor with HIV. CDR3 amino acids: CASSWRQSSYNEQFF. In DNA form, the CDR3 reads TGTGCCAGCAGTTGGAGACAGAGCTCCTACAATGAGCAGTTCTTC.